What follows are 28 T cell receptor beta chains derived from one specimen sequenced in a study of control samples from healthy donors and cancer patients. TCRdb's copy holds only in-frame clones and misses some; the assay was immunoSEQ multiplex PCR. The sample lists some 110,000 clones, approximately 93% occurring once. Sequenced input: blood. Receptors were obtained from a man aged 25-45 years in good health.

The chain has TRBV5-1 and TRBJ2-3; a possible D gene is TRBD2 (5 bases). The germline gives CDR1 SGHRS, CDR2 YFSETQ. V lost 7 bases to trimming and J lost 6 bases, with 15 bases between them. The CDR3 is 13 residues long. CDR3 sequence: CASGEADGDTQYF. The CDR3 bases are TGCGCCAGCGGGGAAGCGGACGGGGATACGCAGTATTTT.

J is TRBJ2-1 and V is TRBV28, with TRBD2 matching 8 bases. From germline, CDR1 is MDHEN and CDR2 SYDVKM. The CDR3 spans 13 residues. The J segment lost 10 bases and the V segment lost 5 bases, leaving 7 bases of the junction unmatched. The CDR3 is CASSPPGLGEQFF. The CDR3 DNA is TGTGCCAGCAGTCCTCCGGGACTAGGGGAGCAGTTCTTC.

This chain connects TRBV19 to TRBJ2-7; D not certain. The CDR3 spans 16 residues. Germline loops: CDR1 LNHDA, CDR2 SQIVND (reference sequence). Deletions cut 1 base from V and 4 bases from J, with 17 bases between. The CDR3 DNA reads as TGTGCCAGTAGTATAGGAAGACTCTCCGAGTCGTACGAGCAGTACGTC. Protein: CASSIGRLSESYEQYV.

This clone was observed a single time. V usage is TRBV5-4 and J usage is TRBJ2-7, with D perhaps TRBD1 (5 bases). This CDR3 has 15 residues. The V gene lost 0 bases and the J gene lost 5 bases, with 15 bases spanning the gap. The germline CDR1 and CDR2 sequences are SGHNT and YYREEE (reference sequence). For the CDR3, the DNA is TGTGCCAGCAGCTTGGCTGGGCAGGGTGGCAACGAGCAGTACTTC. Translated, it gives CASSLAGQGGNEQYF.

This chain uses TRBV5-6 with TRBJ2-3, with D uncertain. In germline, CDR1 is SGHDT, CDR2 YYEEEE. The CDR3 has 15 amino acids. Deletions cut 1 base from V and 4 bases from J, with 13 bases between. The chain's CDR3 is CASSLFRNVADTQYF. The DNA for the CDR3 is TGTGCCAGCAGCTTGTTTCGCAATGTAGCAGATACGCAGTATTTT.

V gene TRBV7-9 combines with J gene TRBJ1-2; a weak D match, TRBD1 (6 bases). The CDR3 sequence is 13 residues long. Deletions cut 5 bases from V and 5 bases from J, with 12 bases between. Germline lookup yields CDR1 SEHNR and CDR2 FQNEAQ (reference sequence). CDR3 sequence reads: CASSPTGAYGYTF. The CDR3 coding sequence is TGTGCCAGCAGCCCGACAGGAGCGTATGGCTACACCTTC.

The chain recombines TRBV6-6 with TRBJ1-2, with D hard to call. V was trimmed by 0 bases and J by 6 bases, leaving 8 bases between them. This CDR3 contains 13 residues. Per the germline V gene, CDR1 is MNHNY and CDR2 is SVGAGI (reference sequence). CDR3 nucleotide sequence: TGTGCCAGCAGTTACTCACAAGTTGATGGCTACACCTTC. Translation gives CASSYSQVDGYTF.

The rearrangement uses TRBV30 and TRBJ1-2; the D is unclear. This CDR3 contains 12 residues. The ends were cut back, 2 bases at V and 6 bases at J, with 10 bases in the middle. The germline CDR1 and CDR2 sequences are GTSNPN and SVGIG (reference sequence). The CDR3 here is CAWSRARDGYTF. The CDR3 DNA reads TGTGCCTGGAGTAGGGCCCGGGATGGCTACACCTTC.

Written as DNA, the CDR3 is TGTGCCAGCAGCCACACTCCGTCAGCCTATGAAGCTTTCTTT. It specifies CASSHTPSAYEAFF. The gene calls are TRBV9 and TRBJ1-1; no reliable D call. Germline CDR1 reads SGDLS; CDR2 reads YYNGEE. With 4 bases removed from V and 7 bases from J, the gap between germline ends came to 17 bases. The CDR3 extends over 14 amino acids. The full variable domain, in which reference TRBV9 and TRBJ1-1 provide the parts outside the CDR3, is DSGVTQTPKHLITATGQRVTLRCSPRSGDLSVYWYQQSLDQGLQFLIQYYNGEERAKGNILERFSAQQFPDLHSELNLSSLELGDSALYFCASSHTPSAYEAFFGQGTRLTVV.

This chain uses TRBV2 with TRBJ2-3; TRBD2 matches at 7 bases. The CDR3 has 14 amino acids. Germline V gene lookup returns CDR1 SNHLY and CDR2 FYNNEI. V trimming: 2 bases; J trimming: 1 base; junction bases outside the gene matches: 0. In DNA, the CDR3 is TGTGCCAGCAGTGAAACTAGCGGCACAGATACGCAGTATTTT. Translating gives CASSETSGTDTQYF.

The chain joins TRBV28 to TRBJ2-7, with 9 bases fitting TRBD2. This CDR3 comprises 16 residues. Germline CDR1 reads MDHEN; CDR2 reads SYDVKM. V lost 2 bases, J lost 1 base, and 6 bases stayed unmatched. CDR3 residues: CASSLRGLASSYEQYF. CDR3 sequence (DNA): TGTGCCAGCAGTTTAAGAGGACTAGCGTCATCCTACGAGCAGTACTTC.

CDR3 sequence reads: CASRENRGTNEKLFF. The DNA for the CDR3 is TGTGCCAGCAGAGAAAACAGGGGAACTAATGAAAAACTGTTTTTT. This chain links TRBV2 with TRBJ1-4; 7 nucleotides agree with TRBD1. CDR1 is SNHLY, CDR2 FYNNEI, per germline. Trimming at V came to 6 bases and at J to 1 base, leaving 5 bases not matched to a gene. The CDR3 runs 15 residues.

The chain recombines TRBV5-4 with TRBJ1-1, with D possibly matching TRBD1 (5 bases). V was pared by 2 bases and J by 5 bases, with 16 bases between. Germline CDR1 and CDR2: SGHNT and YYREEE (reference sequence). CDR3 size: 15 residues. The CDR3 coding sequence is TGTGCCAGCAGCTTCGTCAGTAGGGGCCCAACTGAAGCTTTCTTT. Translation gives CASSFVSRGPTEAFF.

The J gene is TRBJ2-3, the V gene TRBV19, with D tentatively TRBD1 or TRBD2 (6 bases each). The CDR3 totals 14 residues. V lost 2 bases, J lost 6 bases, and 12 bases lay in between. Germline V lookup: CDR1 LNHDA, CDR2 SQIVND (reference sequence). The CDR3 here is CASSIRGAEDTQYF. DNA of the CDR3: TGTGCCAGTAGTATAAGGGGGGCCGAGGATACGCAGTATTTT.

V gene TRBV27 combines with J gene TRBJ2-4; 12 positions match TRBD1. V was clipped by 8 bases and J by 6 bases; unmatched bases: 8. CDR1 MNHEY and CDR2 SMNVEV come from the germline V gene (reference sequence). This CDR3 has 15 amino acids. This chain's CDR3 is CASSDGTGGPNIQYF. The CDR3 coding sequence is TGTGCCAGCTCTGACGGGACAGGGGGCCCAAACATTCAGTACTTC.

This rearrangement joins TRBV6-6 to TRBJ1-2; the match to TRBD1 covers 7 bases. The CDR3 length is 15 residues. Germline CDR1 and CDR2: MNHNY and SVGAGI (reference sequence). Losses at the gene ends were 7 bases for V and 4 bases for J; bases not matched to a gene: 12. The CDR3: CASTHWEGGTYGYTF. The CDR3 nucleotides are TGTGCCAGCACTCACTGGGAAGGGGGCACCTATGGCTACACCTTC.

V is TRBV19 and J is TRBJ2-5; TRBD1 matches 8 bases. This CDR3 has 13 amino acids. J was trimmed by 5 bases and V by 4 bases; bases with no gene match: 3. Germline V gene sequence: CDR1 LNHDA, CDR2 SQIVND (reference sequence). The CDR3 nucleotides read TGTGCCAGTAGTACAGGGGGCGTCGAGACCCAGTACTTC. It is translated as CASSTGGVETQYF.

V is TRBV2 and J is TRBJ1-1, with unresolved D. CDR1 and CDR2 (germline): SNHLY, FYNNEI. The germline V and J ends were trimmed by 7 bases and 0 bases, with 12 bases remaining between them. This CDR3 contains 14 residues. The CDR3 DNA reads as TGTGCCAGCAAGCGGCGGGAGATGAACACTGAAGCTTTCTTT. Protein sequence: CASKRREMNTEAFF. The full variable domain, rest sourced from reference TRBV2 and TRBJ1-1, is EPEVTQTPSHQVTQMGQEVILRCVPISNHLYFYWYRQILGQKVEFLVSFYNNEISEKSEIFDDQFSVERPDGSNFTLKIRSTKLEDSAMYFCASKRREMNTEAFFGQGTRLTVV.

This chain links TRBV7-6 with TRBJ2-5, with a weak D call TRBD2 (5 bases). The CDR3 runs 13 residues. V was cut by 5 bases and J by 4 bases, with 11 bases left in between. Germline CDR1 is SGHVS and CDR2 is FNYEAQ. The DNA for the CDR3 is TGTGCCAGCAGCCGCTACAGCGGAGAGACCCAGTACTTC. Amino acid sequence: CASSRYSGETQYF.

This chain uses TRBV2 with TRBJ1-6; D might be TRBD1 (5 bases). Germline CDR1 and CDR2: SNHLY and FYNNEI. CDR3 length: 15 amino acids. Trimming removed 4 bases at V and 7 bases at J, with 14 bases between. CDR3 sequence reads: CASSGGTGKNSPLHF. The DNA for the CDR3 is TGTGCCAGCAGTGGTGGTACAGGAAAAAATTCACCCCTCCACTTT.

V is TRBV2 and J is TRBJ1-5, with TRBD1 as a possible D gene (6 bases). V was trimmed by 5 bases and J by 3 bases, leaving 14 bases between them. The germline gives CDR1 SNHLY, CDR2 FYNNEI. The length of the CDR3 is 15 residues. The CDR3: CASSYPYRDNQPQHF. The CDR3 DNA follows: TGTGCCAGCAGTTACCCTTACAGGGACAATCAGCCCCAGCATTTT.

The chain combines TRBV29-1 with TRBJ1-3, with D possibly being TRBD1 (6 bases). The CDR3 is made up of 16 amino acids. V shed 0 bases and J shed 1 base, with 13 bases lying between them. The V gene's germline CDR1 is SQVTM and CDR2 ANQGSEA. CDR3 in DNA: TGCAGCGTTGAAGATTGGGGGGGGGCATCTGGAAACACCATATATTTT. It encodes CSVEDWGGASGNTIYF.

The rearrangement uses TRBV7-2 and TRBJ1-4; possibly TRBD1 for D (5 bases). Looked up from germline, CDR1 is SGHTA and CDR2 is FQGNSA. V was cut by 3 bases and J by 4 bases, with 9 bases left in between. The CDR3 extends over 14 amino acids. CDR3 protein: CASSFDSSNEKLFF. CDR3 in DNA: TGTGCCAGCAGCTTCGACAGTAGTAATGAAAAACTGTTTTTT.

V is TRBV7-9 and J is TRBJ2-5; D might be TRBD1 (6 bases). Germline V CDR1 and CDR2: SEHNR, FQNEAQ (reference sequence). The CDR3 consists of 14 residues. Trimming stripped 1 base from V and 4 bases from J, with 10 bases between. CDR3 in DNA: TGTGCCAGCAGCTTAGAGTTACAGGGAGAGACCCAGTACTTC. It encodes CASSLELQGETQYF.

This chain uses TRBV24-1 with TRBJ1-1, with D unclear. The V and J ends lost 0 bases and 1 base respectively, with 5 bases between them. The CDR3 consists of 14 residues. CDR1 is KGHDR and CDR2 is SFDVKD in the germline V gene. CDR3: CATSDLGENTEAFF. DNA for the CDR3: TGTGCCACCAGTGATTTGGGAGAGAACACTGAAGCTTTCTTT.

About this clone: One end of the junction does not line up with germline, which may come from a read error. This chain joins TRBV5-6 and TRBJ1-6; perhaps TRBD1 as D (6 bases). CDR1 SGHDT and CDR2 YYEEEE come from the germline V gene. CDR3 length: 15 residues. The CDR3 is CARSWGAGGGSPLHF. The DNA for the CDR3 is TGTGCCCGCAGCTGGGGGGCGGGAGGAGGGTCACCCCTCCACTTT.

The rearrangement joins TRBV9 to TRBJ2-1, with D tentatively TRBD2 (6 bases). Germline V gene lookup returns CDR1 SGDLS and CDR2 YYNGEE. The CDR3 runs to 15 residues. Trimming shortened V by 2 bases and J by 2 bases, and 11 bases separated the two germline ends. The CDR3 DNA reads as TGTGCCAGCAGCGTGGAGGGCAGGACCTACAATGAGCAGTTCTTC. Protein sequence: CASSVEGRTYNEQFF.

With regard to this clone: Other DNA variants within this sample encode the same CDR3. V and J are TRBV4-1 and TRBJ1-5; maybe TRBD1 (5 bases). V was trimmed by 5 bases and J by 6 bases, leaving 17 bases between them. From germline, CDR1 is MGHRA and CDR2 YSYEKL. The CDR3 length is 15 residues. The CDR3 here is CASSLTVGEGQPQHF. For the CDR3, the DNA is TGCGCCAGCAGCTTGACGGTGGGGGAGGGTCAGCCCCAGCATTTT.